The present T cell receptor beta chain was sequenced within a study of blood T cells in healthy people across ages. The use of a sample-barcoded 5' primer and a J-beta primer mix characterized a second PCR of about 7 to 12 cycles. TCRdb redid the calling of the 5' RACE reads with MiXCR, one entry per CDR3 protein. The sample lists some 670,000 distinct CDR3 sequences, 45% to 60% seen once, with roughly 13% in the top ten. V gave up 5 bases and J gave up 6 bases, with 21 bases separating them. Germline CDR1 reads MDHEN; CDR2 reads SYDVKM. CDR3 length: 16 residues. This clonotype was seen many times. Sequences were obtained from blood. This clonotype was sampled from a woman aged 80 or over in good health. The chain has TRBV28 and TRBJ2-3; D is perhaps TRBD2 (5 bases). CDR3 sequence reads: CASSTRVLTHPDTQYF. Here the CDR3 DNA reads TGTGCCAGCAGTACTAGAGTCCTAACCCATCCGGATACGCAGTATTTT.